A single sample gave rise to the 10 T cell receptor beta chains below, sequenced in a study of T cell repertoires in cytomegalovirus infection. TCRdb re-derived calls from the reads in MiXCR, one entry per CDR3 protein. The table lists 680,000 or so distinct CDR3 sequences, less than 40% of them singletons. What was sequenced was PBMCs. These receptors were taken from a human donor in good health (CMV status not recorded). Some clones in this sample may be carry-over from other donors' samples.

This clonotype has just a few counts. V gene TRBV27 combines with J gene TRBJ1-2, with a weak D call TRBD1 (6 bases). Germline CDR1 is MNHEY and CDR2 is SMNVEV (reference sequence). This CDR3 is 13 amino acids long. Trimming pared 5 bases from V and 5 bases from J, leaving 12 bases between. CDR3 sequence: CASSRHRDYGYTF. CDR3 DNA sequence: TGTGCCAGCAGTCGCCACAGGGATTATGGCTACACCTTC.

The chain employs TRBV9 and TRBJ2-2; 7 bases line up with TRBD1. Trimming at V came to 2 bases and at J to 6 bases, leaving 7 bases not matched to a gene. CDR3 length equals 15 residues. Looked up from germline, CDR1 is SGDLS and CDR2 is YYNGEE. The CDR3 spells CASSVTGVGPGELFF. For the CDR3, the DNA is TGTGCCAGCAGCGTTACAGGGGTGGGACCCGGGGAGCTGTTTTTT. Full variable domain (rest looked up from reference TRBV9 and TRBJ2-2): DSGVTQTPKHLITATGQRVTLRCSPRSGDLSVYWYQQSLDQGLQFLIQYYNGEERAKGNILERFSAQQFPDLHSELNLSSLELGDSALYFCASSVTGVGPGELFFGEGSRLTVL.

Comment on this clonotype: A much larger clone differs by one base, so this may be a read error. This chain joins TRBV7-2 and TRBJ1-6, with D tentatively TRBD1 (5 bases). CDR3 length: 13 residues. Germline values: CDR1 SGHTA, CDR2 FQGNSA. Trimming pared 5 bases from V and 12 bases from J, leaving 14 bases between. CDR3 coding DNA: TGTGCCAGCAGCCTCGGCAGGGACCTACCCCTCCACTTT. This gives the protein CASSLGRDLPLHF.

The chain couples TRBV7-9 to TRBJ1-5, with 7 bases lining up with TRBD1. The CDR3 length is 17 residues. Germline V gene lookup returns CDR1 SEHNR and CDR2 FQNEAQ (reference sequence). Trimming at V came to 1 base and at J to 4 bases, leaving 10 bases not matched to a gene. CDR3 residues: CASSLGDSLTGNQPQHF. CDR3 DNA sequence: TGTGCCAGCAGCTTAGGGGACAGCCTTACCGGGAATCAGCCCCAGCATTTT.

CDR3 nucleotide sequence: TGTGCCAGCAGCGGGACAGGGAGCGAAGCTTTCTTT. Its translation: CASSGTGSEAFF. The chain recombines TRBV7-3 with TRBJ1-1, with TRBD1 matching 9 bases. The CDR3 has 12 amino acids. The trim removed 5 bases at V and 8 bases at J, leaving 3 bases unmatched. Germline V gene sequence: CDR1 SGHTA, CDR2 FQGTGA.

This chain uses TRBV10-3 with TRBJ1-2, with 10 bases identical to TRBD1. This CDR3 region has 14 residues. After removal of 4 bases from V and 8 bases from J, the junction contained 7 bases not matched to a gene. CDR1 ENHRY and CDR2 SYGVKD come from the germline V gene. The chain's CDR3 is CAISGPGTGEGYTF. The DNA of the CDR3 is TGTGCCATCAGTGGTCCCGGGACAGGGGAAGGCTACACCTTC.

The chain employs TRBV18 and TRBJ2-3; 9 bases are a match to TRBD1. V lost 8 bases and J lost 2; bases outside the gene matches: 8. The CDR3 loop spans 15 amino acids. Germline V gene data show CDR1 as KGHSH and CDR2 as LQKENI. CDR3: CASLRDRDTTDTQYF. CDR3 coding DNA: TGTGCCAGCCTCCGGGACAGGGATACCACAGATACGCAGTATTTT.

The gene calls are TRBV6-6 and TRBJ1-4; TRBD1 is a possible D gene (6 bases). The length of the CDR3 is 15 residues. V lost 6 bases to trimming and J lost 6 bases, with 17 bases between them. Germline V gene sequence: CDR1 MNHNY, CDR2 SVGAGI (reference sequence). This CDR3 is CASRPSGHRYEKLFF. As DNA, the CDR3 is TGTGCCAGCAGGCCGTCGGGACACCGATATGAAAAACTGTTTTTT.

The table lists this clonotype with a few counts. This chain uses TRBV28 with TRBJ1-3; D is unresolved. V shed 7 bases and J shed 0 bases, with 19 bases lying between them. This CDR3 comprises 17 residues. Germline V CDR1 and CDR2: MDHEN, SYDVKM. This chain's CDR3 is CASTVPDGRNSGNTIYF. The CDR3 region has the DNA TGTGCCAGCACCGTACCGGACGGGCGAAACTCTGGAAACACCATATATTTT.

The chain carries TRBV3-1 and TRBJ2-1; TRBD2 is a possible D gene (6 bases). CDR3 length: 14 amino acids. CDR1 and CDR2 (germline): LGHDT, YNNKEL (reference sequence). Trimming stripped 4 bases from V and 6 bases from J, with 13 bases between. In DNA form, the CDR3 reads TGTGCCAGCAGCCTCAGACTAGAACGCAATGAGCAGTTCTTC. It codes for CASSLRLERNEQFF.